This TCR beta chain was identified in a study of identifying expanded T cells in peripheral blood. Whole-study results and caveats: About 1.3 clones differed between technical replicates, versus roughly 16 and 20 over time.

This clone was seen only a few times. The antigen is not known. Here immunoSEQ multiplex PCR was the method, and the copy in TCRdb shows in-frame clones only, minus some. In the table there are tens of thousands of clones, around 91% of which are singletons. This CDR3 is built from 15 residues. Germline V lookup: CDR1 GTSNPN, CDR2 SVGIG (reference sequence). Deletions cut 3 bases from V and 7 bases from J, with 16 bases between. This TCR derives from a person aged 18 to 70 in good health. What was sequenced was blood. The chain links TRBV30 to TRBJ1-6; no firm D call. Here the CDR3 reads CAWRDFRSPNSPLHF. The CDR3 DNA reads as TGTGCCTGGAGAGATTTCAGGTCGCCGAATTCACCCCTCCACTTT.